These 2 T cell receptor beta chains were all obtained from the same sample, sequenced in a study of blood T cell repertoires in COVID-19. The table came from immunoSEQ multiplex PCR; TCRdb's copy has only in-frame clones and leaves some out. The data contain under 40,000 clones, around 87% of them singletons. Sequencing input: peripheral blood. These receptors were taken from a man aged 45 to 65 with active or convalescent COVID-19.

V usage is TRBV27 and J usage is TRBJ1-2, with D possibly TRBD1 on 5 matching bases. V gave up 2 bases and J gave up 7 bases, with 11 bases separating them. The CDR3 loop spans 13 amino acids. The germline V gene encodes CDR1 MNHEY and CDR2 SMNVEV (reference sequence). The CDR3 sequence is CASSLPGKGGYTF. DNA for the CDR3: TGTGCCAGCAGTTTACCAGGGAAAGGTGGCTACACCTTC.

The V and J genes are TRBV3-1 (or the pseudogene TRBV3-2) and TRBJ1-5; D is possibly TRBD1 (6 bases). Germline assignment: CDR1 LGHDT and CDR2 YNNKEL (reference sequence). The CDR3 length is 13 residues. Trimming stripped 8 bases from V and 2 bases from J, with 10 bases between. Written as DNA, the CDR3 is TGTGCCAGCCAGGGGTCGGGCAATCAGCCCCAGCATTTT. It yields the protein CASQGSGNQPQHF.